This TCR beta chain came from a study of blood T cell repertoires in COVID-19. Study summary: Samples of COVID-19 (acute and convalescent) were obtained from the United States, Italy and Spain. PBMCs, B-cell-depleted T cells, or T cells were the source of the cDNA or gDNA that made up the material.

TCRdb keeps only in-frame clones here, not all; method: immunoSEQ multiplex PCR. Altogether about 100,000 clones are present, 82% being singletons, with the ten largest covering 4% to 5.5%. CDR3 length: 17 amino acids. Germline loops: CDR1 SGHRS, CDR2 YFSETQ. V was cut by 0 bases and J by 1 base, with 15 bases left in between. The sample comprised peripheral blood. This receptor was taken from a man aged 55 to 69 with acute or convalescent COVID-19. The chain combines TRBV5-1 with TRBJ2-3; weak D call: TRBD1 (6 bases). The CDR3 spells CASSLAPQGKGTDTQYF. CDR3 in DNA: TGCGCCAGCAGCTTGGCCCCACAGGGTAAGGGCACAGATACGCAGTATTTT.